This TCR beta chain is from a study of beta chain features in type 1 diabetes. Study-level points and caveats: A closer apparent resemblance between naive, central memory and Treg TCRB repertoires was seen in patients than in healthy donors.

This clone has just a few counts. Its antigen is currently unknown. The CDR3 is made up of 13 amino acids. Germline assignment: CDR1 MDHEN and CDR2 SYDVKM. V was pared by 5 bases and J by 7 bases, with 7 bases of the junction left unmatched. Reverse transcribing all isolated RNA meant expressed TCRB transcripts were sequenced. The data were produced by immunoSEQ multiplex PCR, yet TCRdb's version contains in-frame clones alone and is incomplete. Among under 400,000 clones listed, roughly an eighth were seen once. The clonotype was recovered from a man aged 18 to 29 in good health. The sample taken for sequencing was naive CD4+ T cells from blood. The rearrangement uses TRBV28 and TRBJ1-2; 7 bases fit TRBD1. The CDR3 region has the DNA TGTGCCAGCAGTCAGACAGGGATTGTTGGCTACACCTTC. Amino acids: CASSQTGIVGYTF.